A single T cell receptor (beta chain) is shown here with its context. The antigen it recognizes is unknown. Base qualities are missing; no much larger clone stands one base away. The data were obtained in a study of neoadjuvant anti-PD-1 for oral cavity cancer (dated by TCRdb to the early 2020s). A note on the overall study: Patients mostly received three to four biweekly doses of nivolumab at 3 mg/kg before curative-intent surgical resection. Patients who did not progress were given a fourth nivolumab dose at about day 43 and had definitive surgical resection on days 50-56. There were roughly 11 patients in the parent correlative cohort, and the response rate was 33%. Responders were defined as patients with complete response, partial response or stable disease by RECIST 1.1; non-responders were defined as patients with progression.

Study-level results and caveats: After neoadjuvant nivolumab, non-responders showed significantly higher T cell clonality (Gini index) in PBMCs than responders did. A higher pretreatment blood Treg/Th17 ratio correlated with both higher pretreatment blood TCRbeta clonality and lower post-treatment tumor TCRbeta clonality. The TCR analyses had only a few patients in each response group, and the authors called for validation in larger cohorts.

The intended sense of this specimen's time point label: after neoadjuvant nivolumab, at surgical resection. Patients were newly diagnosed with stage II-IVA oral cavity squamous cell carcinoma and had received no prior systemic or radiation treatment. The cohort consisted of patients with HPV-negative, locally advanced oral cavity squamous cell carcinoma. Peripheral blood mononuclear cells were analyzed directly and were not maintained or expanded in culture. Samples were obtained from a longitudinal correlative study of a single-arm phase II trial of neoadjuvant nivolumab in oral cavity squamous cell carcinoma. Genomic DNA-based TCRbeta sequencing was performed on subject-matched pre- and post-treatment PBMCs and tumors from three responders and three non-responders. Peripheral blood mononuclear cells were collected once before nivolumab treatment and again after treatment, at the time of surgery. Genomic DNA was isolated from PBMCs using the Maxwell RSC DNA from Cells kit.

For deep sequencing, PBMC libraries mostly used around 0.45 ug of input genomic DNA, with six replicates for each sample. The immunoSEQ hsTCRbeta kit was used to prepare TCRbeta libraries, following the manufacturer's instructions. The finished libraries were brought together in one pool at 3 nM, which was then read using an Illumina NovaSeq 6000 S4 flow cell. The source study handled its data this way. Raw data preprocessing and quality control were performed with the immunoSEQ Analyzer. The analysis was restricted to productive rearrangements, with each unique CDR3 amino acid sequence defining a clonotype. Using the R package tcR, the researchers computed the Gini-Simpson index as their estimate of repertoire clonality. Student's t test was used to compare Gini indices, and Pearson correlation was used to assess associations with tumor size change. The table was pulled from immuneACCESS by TCRdb, which kept in-frame rearrangements only. Such tables lose some clones; where checked, under half of the loss comes from unresolved V genes, and the rest has no known cause. The D gene and trimming were derived from the DNA, and the V and J assignments and clone size from that table. For this sample the table gives over 11,000 clones, of which about 75% were detected only once. Roughly 2.2% of the sample comes from the top ten.

CDR1 is given as GTSNPN and CDR2 as SVGIG, both from the germline V gene (reference sequence). V sheds 0 bases and J sheds 0 bases, leaving 6 bases between their ends. The CDR3, cysteine through phenylalanine, is 15 amino acids long. Only the CDR3 part of the read is kept: 45 bases, read in frame from the first base. Sequencing was performed on PBMCs, taken after nivolumab (anti-PD-1) treatment. The receptor was isolated from a person aged 35-79 years with oral cavity squamous cell carcinoma. The sequence links TRBV30 to TRBJ2-6, with the D gene call left open. CDR3 region: CAWSVALSGANVLTF. The DNA is as follows: TGTGCCTGGAGTGTAGCCCTCTCTGGGGCCAACGTCCTGACTTTC. The reference TRBV30 and TRBJ2-6 proteins fill in what lies around the CDR3, so the full variable domain reads SQTIHQWPATLVQPVGSPLSLECTVEGTSNPNLYWYRQAAGRGLQLLFYSVGIGQISSEVPQNLSASRPQDRQFILSSKKLLLSDSGFYLCAWSVALSGANVLTFGAGSRLTVL.